A selection of T cell receptor beta chains follows, all from one sample in a study of T cells in pancreatic ductal adenocarcinoma. Some clones are missing from TCRdb's copy, which holds only in-frame ones; the method was immunoSEQ multiplex PCR. The sample lists roughly 16,000 clones, more than 70% occurring once. Input material: PBMCs. Receptors originate from a human donor with pancreatic ductal adenocarcinoma. The CDR3 runs from the conserved cysteine through the conserved F or W. Each record gives: V gene, clone size, J gene, D gene, CDR3 protein, CDR3 DNA. D genes are given only for firm matches. Part of the rows lack a size; the others show once, few, many or a class for expanded clones.

>TRBV10-2|-|TRBJ1-4|-
CASSRRGTNEKLFF
TGCGCCAGCAGTCGGAGGGGAACTAATGAAAAACTGTTTTTT
>TRBV28|-|TRBJ2-1|TRBD1
CASSLQQGEYDEQFF
TGTGCCAGCAGTTTACAACAGGGGGAATACGATGAGCAGTTCTTC
>TRBV2|-|TRBJ1-6|TRBD1
CATRQGWNSPLHF
TGTGCCACCCGACAGGGATGGAACTCACCCCTCCACTTT
>TRBV5-1|-|TRBJ1-1|TRBD1
CASSLGTGNTEAFF
TGCGCCAGCAGCTTGGGGACAGGTAACACTGAAGCTTTCTTT
>TRBV19|-|TRBJ2-1|-
CASRDSMYEQFF
TGTGCCAGTCGAGACAGTATGTATGAGCAGTTCTTC
>TRBV19|few|TRBJ2-7|-
CASSPPGRGAVEQYF
TGTGCCAGTAGTCCCCCGGGACGGGGGGCTGTCGAGCAGTACTTC
>TRBV11-3|-|TRBJ2-5|-
CASSRTSQETQYF
TGTGCCAGCAGCCGGACAAGCCAAGAGACCCAGTACTTC
>TRBV19|few|TRBJ1-6|-
CASSIVGELYNSPLHF
TGTGCCAGTAGTATCGTCGGGGAACTTTATAATTCACCCCTCCACTTT
>TRBV13|-|TRBJ1-3|-
CASSNNGLSGNTIYF
TGTGCCAGCAGCAATAATGGGCTGTCTGGAAACACCATATATTTT
>TRBV5-6|-|TRBJ1-1|-
CASSFGEDREAFF
TGTGCCAGCAGCTTCGGGGAAGACCGTGAAGCTTTCTTT
>TRBV9|-|TRBJ2-3|-
CASSARTYTDTQYF
TGTGCCAGCAGCGCGAGAACCTACACAGATACGCAGTATTTT
>TRBV7-8|-|TRBJ2-3|TRBD1
CASSLVRDRGTDTQYF
TGTGCCAGCAGCTTAGTCCGGGACAGGGGGACAGATACGCAGTATTTT
>TRBV11-1|-|TRBJ2-5|-
CASSTHREGIKETQYF
TGTGCCAGCAGCACCCACAGGGAGGGCATCAAAGAGACCCAGTACTTC
>TRBV9|-|TRBJ1-2|TRBD1
CASSVTTGGGGYTF
TGTGCCAGCAGCGTTACTACAGGGGGGGGTGGCTACACCTTC
>TRBV11-2|-|TRBJ2-3|-
CASRAGDTQYF
TGTGCCAGCAGAGCAGGAGATACGCAGTATTTT
>TRBV4-3|-|TRBJ1-4|-
CASSRNSIRQTTNEKLFF
TGCGCCAGCAGCCGTAACTCCATCCGACAGACAACTAATGAAAAACTGTTTTTT
>TRBV6-5|-|TRBJ1-1|TRBD1
CASISEGAWTEAFF
TGTGCCAGCATTAGTGAGGGGGCTTGGACTGAAGCTTTCTTT
>TRBV7-8|-|TRBJ2-5|TRBD2
CASSPGLAGGAVETQYF
TGTGCCAGCAGCCCGGGACTAGCGGGGGGGGCGGTAGAGACCCAGTACTTC
>TRBV2|-|TRBJ2-2|-
CASSERQITGELFF
TGTGCCAGCAGTGAAAGACAGATCACCGGGGAGCTGTTTTTT
>TRBV28|-|TRBJ2-1|TRBD2
CASSPTGTSNEQFF
TGTGCCAGCAGCCCTACCGGGACTAGCAACGAGCAGTTCTTC
>TRBV18|-|TRBJ1-1|TRBD1
CASSPRTGALDTEAFF
TGTGCCAGCTCCCCGAGGACAGGGGCGTTAGACACTGAAGCTTTCTTT
>TRBV4-1|-|TRBJ1-4|TRBD1
CASSPPGQPNEKLFF
TGCGCCAGCAGCCCACCGGGACAGCCAAATGAAAAACTGTTTTTT
>TRBV11-1|few|TRBJ2-1|TRBD2
CASSPFSGGANEQFF
TGTGCCAGCAGCCCATTTAGCGGGGGGGCGAATGAGCAGTTCTTC
>TRBV4-2|-|TRBJ2-5|-
CASSKDPSAPEETQYF
TGTGCCAGCAGCAAAGACCCTAGCGCTCCAGAAGAGACCCAGTACTTC
>TRBV15|-|TRBJ2-5|-
CATSSVLGAETQYF
TGTGCCACCAGCAGTGTTCTAGGGGCAGAGACCCAGTACTTC
>TRBV7-2|once|TRBJ2-1|-
CASSPISQGRGEQFF
TGTGCCAGCAGCCCAATATCACAGGGCCGAGGTGAGCAGTTCTTC
>TRBV7-2|few|TRBJ2-7|TRBD2
CASSLTTSGGAGNEQYF
TGTGCCAGCAGTCTTACGACTAGCGGGGGGGCCGGGAACGAGCAGTACTTC
>TRBV4-3|-|TRBJ1-2|-
CASSRTRGVEGYTF
TGCGCCAGCAGCCGAACCAGGGGTGTAGAGGGCTACACCTTC
>TRBV4-2|once|TRBJ1-2|-
CASSQLWDTRYGYTF
TGTGCCAGCAGCCAACTATGGGACACCCGTTATGGCTACACCTTC
>TRBV7-9|-|TRBJ1-1|-
CASSLFSEAFF
TGTGCCAGCAGCCTATTCTCTGAAGCTTTCTTT
>TRBV29-1|-|TRBJ1-2|-
CSVTTGVNYGYTF
TGCAGCGTTACGACAGGAGTTAACTATGGCTACACCTTC
>TRBV9|-|TRBJ2-2|-
CASSALSEATNTGELFF
TGTGCCAGCAGCGCTCTGAGTGAAGCGACCAACACCGGGGAGCTGTTTTTT
>TRBV2|-|TRBJ1-5|TRBD1
CASTRLDRGSQPQHF
TGTGCCAGCACTAGATTGGACAGGGGAAGTCAGCCCCAGCATTTT
>TRBV28|-|TRBJ1-4|-
CASHPQAGDYEKLFF
TGTGCCAGCCATCCGCAAGCCGGTGACTATGAAAAACTGTTTTTT
>TRBV7-9|few|TRBJ1-1|-
CASSLSKGTEAFF
TGTGCCAGCAGCCTGTCCAAGGGGACTGAAGCTTTCTTT
>TRBV13|-|TRBJ2-5|-
CASSLGGAQAETQYF
TGTGCCAGCAGCTTAGGTGGGGCCCAGGCAGAGACCCAGTACTTC
>TRBV5-4|-|TRBJ1-5|-
CASSLDGGGNQPQHF
TGTGCCAGCAGCTTGGACGGGGGGGGTAATCAGCCCCAGCATTTT
>TRBV19|few|TRBJ2-1|TRBD2
CASSIDSAGVAEQFF
TGTGCCAGTAGTATAGATAGCGCGGGGGTGGCTGAGCAGTTCTTC
>TRBV10-3|-|TRBJ2-1|TRBD1
CAIRPGQGLSEQFF
TGTGCCATCAGACCGGGACAGGGGTTAAGTGAGCAGTTCTTC
>TRBV11-2|-|TRBJ1-2|-
CASSSLLGYTF
TGTGCCAGCAGCTCTCTTCTGGGCTACACCTTC
>TRBV5-1|once|TRBJ2-3|-
CASSLGGQDTQYF
TGCGCCAGCAGCTTGGGCGGGCAGGATACGCAGTATTTT
>TRBV2|few|TRBJ1-5|TRBD1
CASSEGQINQPQHF
TGTGCCAGCAGTGAGGGACAGATTAATCAGCCCCAGCATTTT
>TRBV19|once|TRBJ1-5|TRBD1
CASSIRQGANQPQHF
TGTGCCAGTAGTATCAGACAGGGCGCCAATCAGCCCCAGCATTTT
>TRBV7-9|-|TRBJ1-1|-
CASSARTGWTEAFF
TGTGCCAGCAGCGCCCGAACAGGGTGGACTGAAGCTTTCTTT
>TRBV19|once|TRBJ2-3|TRBD1
CASSSWGQNVNTQYF
TGTGCCAGTAGTAGTTGGGGACAGAATGTGAATACGCAGTATTTT